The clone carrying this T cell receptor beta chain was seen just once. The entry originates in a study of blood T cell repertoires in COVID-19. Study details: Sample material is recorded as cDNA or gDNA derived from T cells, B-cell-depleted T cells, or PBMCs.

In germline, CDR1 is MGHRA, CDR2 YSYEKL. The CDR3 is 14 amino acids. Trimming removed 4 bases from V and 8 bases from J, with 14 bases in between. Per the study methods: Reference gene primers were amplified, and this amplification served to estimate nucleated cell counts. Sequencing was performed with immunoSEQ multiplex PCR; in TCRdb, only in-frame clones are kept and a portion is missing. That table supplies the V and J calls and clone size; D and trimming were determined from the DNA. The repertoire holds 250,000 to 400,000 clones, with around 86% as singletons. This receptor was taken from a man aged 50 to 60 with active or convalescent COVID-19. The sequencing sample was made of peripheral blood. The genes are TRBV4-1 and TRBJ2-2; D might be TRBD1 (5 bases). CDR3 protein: CASSLSRATGELFF. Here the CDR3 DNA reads TGCGCCAGCAGCCTAAGCAGGGCCACGGGGGAGCTGTTTTTT.